This T cell receptor beta chain was recovered during a study of identical twins. Study results and limitations: Fewer insertions marked abundant cord blood beta clonotypes; young adult naive trended weakly, memory not at all.

Trimming left V 5 bases short and J 5 bases short, with 17 bases between. The CDR3 is 15 amino acids. In germline, CDR1 is SGHNT, CDR2 YENEEA. TCRdb reanalysed the 5' RACE reads using MiXCR and keeps one entry per CDR3 protein. This table holds 250,000 or so distinct CDR3 sequences, around 8.3% found once. As regards this clonotype: Its antigen is as yet unknown.

This sample also appeared in a second study, on yellow fever vaccine responses in identical twins. Per that paper: On the reported evidence, twins' vaccine T cell responses seemed partly convergent and partly personalized.

The sequenced sample consisted of CD8+ T cells sorted from blood. J is TRBJ2-3 and V is TRBV11-3, with D perhaps assigned TRBD1 or TRBD2 (5 bases each). The clonotype comes from a woman aged 18 to 35 in good health. This chain's CDR3 is CASSARDGDVDTQYF. The CDR3 nucleotides read TGTGCCAGCAGCGCCCGGGACGGCGATGTAGATACGCAGTATTTT. The full variable domain, in which reference TRBV11-3 and TRBJ2-3 provide the parts outside the CDR3, is EAGVVQSPRYKIIEKKQPVAFWCNPISGHNTLYWYLQNLGQGPELLIRYENEEAVDDSQLPKDRFSAERLKGVDSTLKIQPAELGDSAVYLCASSARDGDVDTQYFGPGTRLTVL.